The clone carrying this TCR beta chain was recorded a few times. Its antigen is currently unknown. Since all of the isolated RNA was reverse transcribed, expressed TCRB transcripts were what got sequenced. Clones were sequenced by immunoSEQ multiplex PCR, and TCRdb holds only the in-frame ones, with some missing. The sample comprises about 700,000 clones, about an eighth of which are singletons, and approximately 0.022% rests with the top ten. CDR1 SGHTA and CDR2 FQGTGA come from the germline V gene. J gave up 1 base and V 4 bases, and 6 bases lay outside the gene matches. The CDR3 has 16 amino acids. A sort by CD45RO/CCR7/CD25/CD127/CD95/CD27 yielded CD4+ naive, central memory, regulatory and stem cell-like memory cells. This specimen belongs to a study of beta chain features in type 1 diabetes. Study findings and constraints: TCRB CDR3s from Type 1 diabetes patients were moderately but significantly shorter in all four CD4+ subsets. The question of HLA type influencing TCRB rearrangement was one that remained unresolved here. Equally in patients and controls, PCR might preferentially amplify shorter templates.

The rearrangement uses TRBV7-3 and TRBJ2-3; 9 bases match TRBD2. This TCR came from a man aged 18 to 30 with type 1 diabetes. Sequenced material: naive CD4+ T cells from blood. The CDR3 protein is CASSSNPSGGTDTQYF. CDR3 nucleotide sequence: TGTGCCAGCAGCTCTAACCCTAGCGGGGGCACAGATACGCAGTATTTT.